A selection of T cell receptor beta chains follows, all from one sample in a study of PD-1 blockade in classical Hodgkin lymphoma. TCRdb's copy holds only in-frame clones and misses some; the assay was immunoSEQ multiplex PCR. Found here are more than 70,000 clones, about 90% of them singletons; the top ten hold roughly 2.6%. The sample consisted of peripheral blood mononuclear cells (PBMCs), taken before the second cycle of nivolumab. The receptors come from a human donor with classical Hodgkin lymphoma. CDR3s include the opening cysteine and the closing phenylalanine or tryptophan. Each record gives: CDR3 protein, CDR3 DNA, D gene, V gene, J gene, clone size. A D gene is named only where the DNA matches it firmly. Some rows mark clone size as missing; the rest say once, few, many or name a class of expanded clone.

CDR3: CASSFRQGVPSTGELFF
DNA: TGTGCCAGCAGCTTCCGTCAGGGAGTCCCCTCCACCGGGGAGCTGTTTTTT
D: .
V: TRBV5-4
J: TRBJ2-2
size: .

CDR3: CAWDRGNSPLHF
DNA: TGTGCCTGGGACAGGGGAAATTCACCCCTCCACTTT
D: TRBD1
V: TRBV30
J: TRBJ1-6
size: .

CDR3: CAWSVSTGPGIGQPQHF
DNA: TGTGCCTGGAGTGTATCCACCGGCCCCGGAATAGGTCAGCCCCAGCATTTT
D: .
V: TRBV30
J: TRBJ1-5
size: .

CDR3: CAWEAKNIQYF
DNA: TGTGCCTGGGAAGCCAAAAACATTCAGTACTTC
D: .
V: TRBV30
J: TRBJ2-4
size: few

CDR3: CASSSFSSYNEQFF
DNA: TGTGCCAGTAGTAGCTTTAGCTCCTACAATGAGCAGTTCTTC
D: .
V: TRBV19
J: TRBJ2-1
size: .

CDR3: CASSAPGANQPQHF
DNA: TGTGCCAGCAGTGCACCGGGGGCCAACCAGCCCCAGCATTTT
D: .
V: TRBV2
J: TRBJ1-5
size: .

CDR3: CASSQPGLASLNEQFF
DNA: TGTGCCAGCAGCCAACCGGGACTAGCGTCTCTTAATGAGCAGTTCTTC
D: TRBD2
V: TRBV5-6
J: TRBJ2-1
size: .

CDR3: CASSQGVSVAQETQYF
DNA: TGTGCCAGCAGCCAAGGGGTTAGCGTCGCGCAAGAGACCCAGTACTTC
D: .
V: TRBV14
J: TRBJ2-5
size: .

CDR3: CASSLVGSNYGYTF
DNA: TGCGCCAGCAGCTTGGTAGGGTCTAACTATGGCTACACCTTC
D: .
V: TRBV5-1
J: TRBJ1-2
size: .

CDR3: CASSVVVGQGAPGANVLTF
DNA: TGTGCCAGCAGCGTAGTTGTCGGACAGGGGGCGCCCGGGGCCAACGTCCTGACTTTC
D: TRBD1
V: TRBV9
J: TRBJ2-6
size: .

CDR3: CASRPLQTVSSGNTIYF
DNA: TGTGCCAGCAGACCCCTCCAGACCGTCAGCTCTGGAAACACCATATATTTT
D: .
V: TRBV28
J: TRBJ1-3
size: .

CDR3: CASIVRLGIYNEQFF
DNA: TGTGCCAGCATCGTACGTTTGGGAATCTACAATGAGCAGTTCTTC
D: .
V: TRBV27
J: TRBJ2-1
size: few

CDR3: CASSSGLAGDEQYF
DNA: TGTGCCAGCAGCTCAGGACTAGCGGGAGACGAGCAGTACTTC
D: TRBD2
V: TRBV7-8
J: TRBJ2-7
size: once

CDR3: CASSWGSEQYF
DNA: TGTGCCAGCAGTTGGGGGTCCGAGCAGTACTTC
D: .
V: TRBV28
J: TRBJ2-7
size: .

CDR3: CASSPLTPEQGLETQYF
DNA: TGTGCCAGCTCCCCTCTCACCCCAGAACAGGGTCTGGAGACCCAGTACTTC
D: .
V: TRBV18
J: TRBJ2-5
size: .

CDR3: CASSSNRDGNTGELFF
DNA: TGTGCCAGCAGCTCCAACCGGGACGGGAACACCGGGGAGCTGTTTTTT
D: .
V: TRBV11-2
J: TRBJ2-2
size: .

CDR3: CASSLARQAAFF
DNA: TGTGCCAGCAGCTTAGCGCGTCAGGCAGCTTTCTTT
D: .
V: TRBV7-6
J: TRBJ1-1
size: .

CDR3: CASKGLAGVRNEQFF
DNA: TGTGCCAGCAAAGGACTAGCGGGTGTAAGGAATGAGCAGTTCTTC
D: TRBD2
V: TRBV2
J: TRBJ2-1
size: .

CDR3: CASARGASGRAGELFF
DNA: TGTGCCAGCGCACGAGGGGCTAGCGGGAGAGCTGGGGAGCTGTTTTTT
D: TRBD2
V: TRBV2
J: TRBJ2-2
size: .

CDR3: CASSPPGGARPEAFF
DNA: TGTGCCAGCAGCCCGCCTGGGGGGGCGCGACCCGAAGCTTTCTTT
D: .
V: TRBV5-4
J: TRBJ1-1
size: .

CDR3: CASSTLAGSSTDTQYF
DNA: TGTGCCAGTAGTACTTTAGCGGGATCTAGCACAGATACGCAGTATTTT
D: TRBD2
V: TRBV19
J: TRBJ2-3
size: .

CDR3: CASSRTGNTGELFF
DNA: TGTGCCAGCAGCCGGACGGGGAACACCGGGGAGCTGTTTTTT
D: .
V: TRBV5-5
J: TRBJ2-2
size: .

CDR3: CASSLFQGGSGNTIYF
DNA: TGCGCCAGCAGCTTATTCCAGGGTGGCTCTGGAAACACCATATATTTT
D: .
V: TRBV5-1
J: TRBJ1-3
size: .

CDR3: CASRNNLQGVIGYGYTF
DNA: TGCGCCAGCAGGAATAATTTACAGGGGGTAATTGGGTATGGCTACACCTTC
D: TRBD1
V: TRBV4-1
J: TRBJ1-2
size: .

CDR3: CASSLDTANTEAFF
DNA: TGCGCCAGCAGCTTGGATACGGCGAACACTGAAGCTTTCTTT
D: .
V: TRBV5-1
J: TRBJ1-1
size: .

CDR3: CASSLLPTFSAEQYF
DNA: TGTGCCAGCAGCTTGCTCCCCACCTTTTCGGCCGAGCAGTACTTC
D: .
V: TRBV5-6
J: TRBJ2-7
size: .

CDR3: CSAARTGSYEQYF
DNA: TGCAGCGCTGCTAGGACAGGGAGCTACGAGCAGTACTTC
D: TRBD1
V: TRBV29-1
J: TRBJ2-7
size: .

CDR3: CASTLGQRGDPSNQPQHF
DNA: TGTGCCAGTACATTGGGACAGCGAGGAGACCCTAGCAATCAGCCCCAGCATTTT
D: TRBD1
V: TRBV2
J: TRBJ1-5
size: .

CDR3: CAWSLGGAYTEAFF
DNA: TGTGCCTGGAGTTTGGGGGGCGCTTACACTGAAGCTTTCTTT
D: .
V: TRBV30
J: TRBJ1-1
size: once

CDR3: CASSQERAQETQYF
DNA: TGTGCCAGCAGCCAAGAACGGGCACAAGAGACCCAGTACTTC
D: .
V: TRBV4-2
J: TRBJ2-5
size: .

CDR3: CASHDGSGEQYF
DNA: TGTGCCAGCCATGACGGCAGCGGCGAGCAGTACTTC
D: .
V: TRBV28
J: TRBJ2-7
size: .

CDR3: CASSPPNRLELYNEQFF
DNA: TGTGCCAGCTCACCACCAAACAGGTTGGAACTCTACAATGAGCAGTTCTTC
D: .
V: TRBV18
J: TRBJ2-1
size: .

CDR3: CASSPIPITNTGELFF
DNA: TGTGCCAGCAGTCCTATACCTATTACGAACACCGGGGAGCTGTTTTTT
D: .
V: TRBV4-2
J: TRBJ2-2
size: .

CDR3: CASSQDNLFLSTDTQYF
DNA: TGTGCCAGCAGCCAAGACAACCTGTTCCTGAGCACAGATACGCAGTATTTT
D: .
V: TRBV4-2
J: TRBJ2-3
size: .

CDR3: CASSEMSGGTETQYF
DNA: TGCGCCAGCAGTGAGATGTCAGGGGGGACGGAGACCCAGTACTTC
D: .
V: TRBV10-1
J: TRBJ2-5
size: .

CDR3: CASSLGRFNTGELFF
DNA: TGTGCCAGCAGTTTGGGCAGGTTCAACACCGGGGAGCTGTTTTTT
D: .
V: TRBV28
J: TRBJ2-2
size: .

CDR3: CAWSETGLAGSPQFF
DNA: TGTGCCTGGAGTGAGACGGGACTAGCGGGGAGCCCGCAGTTCTTC
D: TRBD2
V: TRBV30
J: TRBJ2-1
size: few

CDR3: CASRARTLRPGNTIYF
DNA: TGTGCCAGCAGGGCTCGGACCTTACGTCCTGGAAACACCATATATTTT
D: .
V: TRBV21-1
J: TRBJ1-3
size: few

CDR3: CASSERQGVGNQPQHF
DNA: TGCGCCAGCAGTGAACGGCAGGGCGTCGGCAATCAGCCCCAGCATTTT
D: .
V: TRBV10-2
J: TRBJ1-5
size: .

CDR3: CASSLGVGRATQYF
DNA: TGTGCCAGCAGTCTCGGTGTCGGGAGGGCCACGCAGTACTTC
D: TRBD2
V: TRBV28
J: TRBJ2-7
size: .

CDR3: CASSGQAEQYF
DNA: TGTGCCAGCAGTGGACAGGCTGAGCAGTACTTC
D: .
V: TRBV2
J: TRBJ2-7
size: .

CDR3: CATEWGQGKEKLFF
DNA: TGTGCCACAGAATGGGGACAGGGGAAGGAAAAACTGTTTTTT
D: TRBD1
V: TRBV2
J: TRBJ1-4
size: few

CDR3: CASSPLGVNYGYTF
DNA: TGTGCCAGCAGCCCTCTCGGAGTTAACTATGGCTACACCTTC
D: .
V: TRBV5-4
J: TRBJ1-2
size: .

CDR3: CASSVLDSTNYGYTF
DNA: TGTGCCAGCAGCGTATTGGACAGCACAAACTATGGCTACACCTTC
D: .
V: TRBV9
J: TRBJ1-2
size: .